The 4 T cell receptor beta chains below all came from one sample that was sequenced in a study of PD-1 blockade in mismatch repair-deficient tumors. Clones were read by immunoSEQ multiplex PCR, and TCRdb kept only the in-frame ones, dropping some. The data show about 15,000 clones, roughly 84% seen once. This specimen was PBMCs, taken before pembrolizumab treatment. The receptors come from an adult with mismatch repair-deficient cancer.

The chain carries TRBV6-1 and TRBJ2-3; a weak D match, TRBD1 (6 bases). V was clipped by 2 bases and J by 1 base, with 10 bases between them. This CDR3 has 15 residues. Per the germline V gene, CDR1 is MNHNS and CDR2 is SASEGT. The CDR3 sequence: CASSEWYRGTDTQYF. DNA for the CDR3: TGTGCCAGCAGTGAATGGTACAGGGGCACAGATACGCAGTATTTT.

This rearrangement joins TRBV18 to TRBJ2-5; D assignment may be TRBD1 or TRBD2 (5 bases each). The CDR3 loop spans 14 amino acids. The germline V gene encodes CDR1 KGHSH and CDR2 LQKENI. V gave up 0 bases and J gave up 2 bases, with 7 bases separating them. As DNA, the CDR3 is TGTGCCAGCTCACCACCGGGACGGCAAGAGACCCAGTACTTC. It translates to CASSPPGRQETQYF.

V usage is TRBV7-8 and J usage is TRBJ2-2, with D perhaps TRBD1 or TRBD2 (6 bases each). The CDR3 spans 16 residues. V was trimmed by 5 bases and J by 4 bases, leaving 17 bases between them. CDR1 and CDR2 from the germline V gene are SGHVS and FQNEAQ. In nucleotides, the CDR3 is TGTGCCAGCAGCCCACGAGGGGGGCTATTCACCGGGGAGCTGTTTTTT. Translated, it gives CASSPRGGLFTGELFF. Drawing the rest from reference TRBV7-8 and TRBJ2-2, the complete variable domain is GAGVSQSPRYKVAKRGQDVALRCDPISGHVSLFWYQQALGQGPEFLTYFQNEAQLDKSGLPSDRFFAERPEGSVSTLKIQRTQQEDSAVYLCASSPRGGLFTGELFFGEGSRLTVL.

By share, this clone ranks as medium-sized. The junction and the germline gene differ at one end; a read error may be behind it. This chain's CDR3 is CASSPSYGGTGELFF. The DNA for the CDR3 is TGTGCTAGCAGCCCCAGTTACGGGGGCACCGGGGAGCTGTTTTTT. This chain joins TRBV7-7 and TRBJ2-2; possibly TRBD2 for D (6 bases). Germline values: CDR1 SSHAT, CDR2 FNYEAQ (reference sequence). The CDR3 contains 15 residues.